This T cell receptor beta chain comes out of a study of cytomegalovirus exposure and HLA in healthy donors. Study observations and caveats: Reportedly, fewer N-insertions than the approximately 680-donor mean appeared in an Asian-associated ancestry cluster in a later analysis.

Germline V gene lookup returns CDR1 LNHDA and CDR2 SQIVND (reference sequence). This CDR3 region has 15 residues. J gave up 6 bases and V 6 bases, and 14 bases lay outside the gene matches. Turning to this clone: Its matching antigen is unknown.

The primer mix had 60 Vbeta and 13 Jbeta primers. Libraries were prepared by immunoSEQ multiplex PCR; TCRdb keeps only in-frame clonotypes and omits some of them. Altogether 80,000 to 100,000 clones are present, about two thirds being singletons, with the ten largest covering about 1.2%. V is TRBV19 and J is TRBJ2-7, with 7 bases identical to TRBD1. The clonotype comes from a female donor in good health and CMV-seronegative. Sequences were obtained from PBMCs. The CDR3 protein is CASRRTGEIAREQYF. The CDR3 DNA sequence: TGTGCCAGTAGGCGCACAGGGGAAATAGCTCGCGAGCAGTACTTC. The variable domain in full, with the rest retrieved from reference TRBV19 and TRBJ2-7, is DGGITQSPKYLFRKEGQNVTLSCEQNLNHDAMYWYRQDPGQGLRLIYYSQIVNDFQKGDIAEGYSVSREKKESFPLTVTSAQKNPTAFYLCASRRTGEIAREQYFGPGTRLTVT.